These 12 T cell receptor beta chains were sequenced from one sample in a study of T cell changes during pregnancy in multiple sclerosis. Produced via immunoSEQ multiplex PCR; TCRdb's table is partial and in-frame only. The sample includes about 34,000 clones, roughly 90% of them seen just once. The specimen was CD8+ T cells from peripheral blood mononuclear cells, collected after pregnancy. Source of these receptors: a female donor with multiple sclerosis, enrolled in a pregnancy study.

To note about this clone: At one end the junction does not follow the germline gene, possibly because of a read error. The same CDR3 is also encoded by other DNA sequences in this sample. The rearrangement joins TRBV27 to TRBJ1-1, with 8 bases aligning to TRBD1. Germline-derived CDR1 and CDR2 are MNHEY and SMNVEV (reference sequence). The CDR3 is 16 residues long. The CDR3 DNA reads TGCGCCAGCAGTTACCTGGGACAGGCGATGAACACTGAAGCTTTCTTT. It encodes CASSYLGQAMNTEAFF.

The chain uses TRBV5-6 and TRBJ1-2, with TRBD1 as a possible D gene (6 bases). Germline CDR1 SGHDT, CDR2 YYEEEE. V was shortened by 2 bases and J by 6 bases, with 11 bases between the two germline ends. This CDR3 is 13 amino acids long. In DNA form, the CDR3 reads TGTGCCAGCAGCTTCTACAGGGTCGATGGCTACACCTTC. It codes for CASSFYRVDGYTF.

The chain is built from TRBV4-1 and TRBJ1-1, with D tentatively TRBD1 (6 bases). Trimming stripped 5 bases from V and 7 bases from J, with 11 bases between. The CDR3 runs 12 residues. In germline, CDR1 is MGHRA, CDR2 YSYEKL. The chain's CDR3 is CASSSQGSEAFF. The CDR3 bases are TGCGCCAGCAGCTCCCAGGGGAGTGAAGCTTTCTTT.

This clone was found once. This chain connects TRBV9 to TRBJ2-3; no firm D call. Deletions cut 1 base from V and 0 bases from J, with 9 bases between. The CDR3 has 15 amino acids. The V gene's germline CDR1 is SGDLS and CDR2 YYNGEE. CDR3 protein: CASSVLFSSTDTQYF. The CDR3 DNA reads TGTGCCAGCAGCGTATTGTTTTCTAGCACAGATACGCAGTATTTT.

V is TRBV7-9 and J is TRBJ2-1, with unresolved D. This CDR3 region has 13 residues. The V and J ends lost 4 bases and 7 bases respectively, with 11 bases between them. CDR1 SEHNR and CDR2 FQNEAQ come from the germline V gene (reference sequence). The CDR3 reads CASSSLDINEQFF. CDR3 bases: TGTGCCAGCAGCTCCCTTGACATTAATGAGCAGTTCTTC.

The V and J genes are TRBV13 and TRBJ2-5; 7 nucleotides match TRBD1. The CDR3 contains 18 residues. The germline gives CDR1 PRHDT, CDR2 FYEKMQ (reference sequence). V dropped 0 bases and J dropped 3; count of bases not matched to a gene: 13. The CDR3 DNA follows: TGTGCCAGCAGCTTAGGAGGCAGGGGGATGGGGAACGAAGAGACCCAGTACTTC. It specifies CASSLGGRGMGNEETQYF.

V gene TRBV4-2 combines with J gene TRBJ2-2; TRBD2 agrees at 10 bases. CDR3 length equals 16 residues. Germline V gene sequence: CDR1 LGHNA, CDR2 YNFKEQ. J lost 5 bases, V lost 4 bases, and 7 bases had no gene match. CDR3 in amino acids: CASSRLAGEKTGELFF. CDR3 bases: TGTGCCAGCAGCCGTCTAGCGGGGGAAAAGACCGGGGAGCTGTTTTTT.

The chain has TRBV25-1 and TRBJ1-1, with no clear D. This CDR3 has 14 amino acids. Deletions cut 3 bases from V and 1 base from J, with 9 bases between. Germline-derived CDR1 and CDR2 are MGHDK and SYGVNS. The CDR3 nucleotides are TGTGCCAGCAGTGACCACACCCAGAACACTGAAGCTTTCTTT. It translates to CASSDHTQNTEAFF.

The chain links TRBV11-3 to TRBJ2-3, with 7 nucleotides matching TRBD2. This CDR3 has 12 amino acids. Losses at the gene ends were 3 bases for V and 6 bases for J; bases not matched to a gene: 0. The germline V gene has CDR1 SGHNT and CDR2 YENEEA. The CDR3 coding sequence is TGTGCCAGCAGCTTCGGGGGGGATACGCAGTATTTT. It is translated as CASSFGGDTQYF.

The V and J genes are TRBV4-1 and TRBJ2-3; D remains ambiguous. This CDR3 spans 14 amino acids. Germline lookup yields CDR1 MGHRA and CDR2 YSYEKL. Trimming took 4 bases from V and 4 from J, leaving 12 bases between them. CDR3 in DNA: TGCGCCAGCAGCCCTCTCCCGAGGCCAGATACGCAGTATTTT. Residues: CASSPLPRPDTQYF.

This clone was picked up many times. This chain links TRBV6-4 with TRBJ2-6; tentative D call: TRBD2 (7 bases). Trimming took 3 bases from V and 4 from J, leaving 13 bases between them. Germline V gene data show CDR1 as MRHNA and CDR2 as SNTAGT. CDR3 size: 16 residues. CDR3 amino acids: CASSERGATGANVLTF. The DNA of the CDR3 is TGTGCCAGCAGTGAACGGGGGGCCACGGGGGCCAACGTCCTGACTTTC.

CDR3 nucleotides: TGTGCCAGTAGTATAAGTGACAGTAAGATCTATAGCAATCAGCCCCAGCATTTT. Protein: CASSISDSKIYSNQPQHF. The V and J genes are TRBV19 and TRBJ1-5; the D gene is possibly TRBD1 (5 bases). The V and J ends lost 2 bases and 0 bases respectively, with 17 bases between them. The germline V gene has CDR1 LNHDA and CDR2 SQIVND (reference sequence). The CDR3 extends over 18 amino acids.